This T cell receptor beta chain was sequenced during a study of tumor-infiltrating lymphocytes in localized non-small cell lung cancer. Turning to the study itself: Patients included smokers and never-smokers with various histologies, some sampled after neoadjuvant chemotherapy. Resected tumor was paired with non-adjacent uninvolved lung from the same patient. Study observations and caveats: Different pieces of the same tissue were used for each assay. Tumor T-cell fraction was not associated with recurrence-free survival.

This clone was found a few times. Its antigen is as yet unknown. Using immunoSEQ multiplex PCR, the repertoire was profiled, and TCRdb retains in-frame clones only, with some absent. The sample has 7,200 or so clones, around 55% seen once. The CDR3 has 17 amino acids. Sample: lung tumor tissue. This chain uses TRBV12-2 with TRBJ2-7; TRBD2 was called by the table and not checked on the DNA. TRBV12-2 is reported as a pseudogene. The receptor's source is a human donor with non-small cell lung cancer. CDR3 sequence: CASRLSHGAGGPGEQYF. The CDR3 nucleotides are TGTGCAAGTCGCTTATCGCACGGGGCGGGGGGGCCGGGCGAGCAGTACTTC.